This entry describes one T cell receptor (beta chain). This record comes from a study of cytomegalovirus exposure and HLA in healthy donors. Vbeta (60) and Jbeta (13) primers were used in the PCR. The method was immunoSEQ multiplex PCR; TCRdb's version includes in-frame clones alone and lacks a portion of them. This table holds about 140,000 clones, roughly 80% found once. The source is a female donor in good health and CMV-seronegative. Specimen: PBMCs.

The CDR3 is CSASRVTEAFF. CDR3 bases: TGCAGTGCTAGCCGGGTGACTGAAGCTTTCTTT. This chain joins TRBV20-1 and TRBJ1-1; D is uncertain. With 3 bases removed from V and 5 bases from J, the gap between germline ends came to 7 bases. The germline CDR1 and CDR2 sequences are DFQATT and SNEGSKA (reference sequence). The CDR3 has 11 amino acids.